The 13 T cell receptor beta chains given below trace back to one sample, sequenced in a study of blood T cell repertoires in COVID-19. TCRdb keeps only in-frame clones here, not all; method: immunoSEQ multiplex PCR. Of fewer than 80,000 clones in the sample, 88% were seen once. Sequences were obtained from peripheral blood. The receptors originated from a human donor in a cohort sampled during active COVID-19.

On this clone itself: The junction departs from the called germline gene at one end, perhaps through a read error. V usage is TRBV7-7 and J usage is TRBJ2-3; 8 bases align to TRBD2. The CDR3 is made up of 15 amino acids. The germline V gene has CDR1 SSHAT and CDR2 FNYEAQ (reference sequence). Here the CDR3 DNA reads TGTGCTAGCAGCTTGGAGCGGGGGCCCACAGATACGCAGTATTTT. Translated, it gives CASSLERGPTDTQYF.

V gene TRBV19 combines with J gene TRBJ2-5, with unresolved D. The CDR3 totals 11 residues. CDR1 is LNHDA and CDR2 is SQIVND in the germline V gene (reference sequence). V gave up 5 bases and J gave up 2 bases, with 3 bases separating them. As DNA, the CDR3 is TGTGCCAGTAGTCAGCAAGAGACCCAGTACTTC. Amino acid sequence: CASSQQETQYF.

V and J are TRBV6-1 and TRBJ1-5; possible D gene TRBD1, 6 bases. The V gene's germline CDR1 is MNHNS and CDR2 SASEGT. Trimming left V 3 bases short and J 5 bases short, with 11 bases between. This CDR3 comprises 14 residues. The CDR3 nucleotides read TGTGCCAGCAGTGATGGCGCAGGGGATCAGCCCCAGCATTTT. This gives the protein CASSDGAGDQPQHF.

J is TRBJ2-3 and V is TRBV5-4; TRBD1 might be the D (6 bases). Germline V gene sequence: CDR1 SGHNT, CDR2 YYREEE (reference sequence). V was pared by 0 bases and J by 11 bases, with 13 bases between. This CDR3 has 13 amino acids. CDR3 bases: TGTGCCAGCAGCTTGGGACAGGAGCCCCTGCAGTATTTT. Translating it yields CASSLGQEPLQYF.

The V gene is TRBV6-5, the J gene TRBJ2-7; D ambiguous. Germline lookup yields CDR1 MNHEY and CDR2 SVGAGI. This CDR3 is built from 12 residues. V lost 2 bases and J lost 6, with 8 bases in between. The CDR3 reads CASSYVGGEQYF. DNA of the CDR3: TGTGCCAGCAGTTACGTAGGCGGCGAGCAGTACTTC.

V usage is TRBV9 and J usage is TRBJ1-2; possibly TRBD1 for D (5 bases). V lost 1 base to trimming and J lost 4 bases, with 8 bases between them. CDR3 length equals 13 residues. Germline CDR1 reads SGDLS; CDR2 reads YYNGEE. The CDR3 spells CASSVPDSYGYTF. The CDR3 nucleotides read TGTGCCAGCAGCGTACCCGACAGCTATGGCTACACCTTC.

This clone was seen a few times. The rearrangement joins TRBV28 to TRBJ1-5, with no clear D. The germline gives CDR1 MDHEN, CDR2 SYDVKM. Trimming stripped 6 bases from V and 0 bases from J, with 6 bases between. The CDR3 consists of 13 residues. The CDR3 nucleotides read TGTGCCAGCAGCCCAAATAGCAATCAGCCCCAGCATTTT. This codes for CASSPNSNQPQHF.

The genes are TRBV6-6 and TRBJ1-3; the D is unclear. The length of the CDR3 is 14 residues. Germline V gives CDR1 MNHNY, CDR2 SVGAGI (reference sequence). Trimming cost V 0 bases and J 2 bases, with 5 bases left between them. The CDR3 region has the DNA TGTGCCAGCAGTTACTCGGCTGCTGGAAACACCATATATTTT. This codes for CASSYSAAGNTIYF.

The rearrangement uses TRBV3-1 (or the pseudogene TRBV3-2) and TRBJ1-3, with 10 bases fitting TRBD1. J was trimmed by 3 bases and V by 1 base; bases with no gene match: 3. This CDR3 is 16 amino acids long. Germline V gene data show CDR1 as LGHDT and CDR2 as YNNKEL (reference sequence). Written as DNA, the CDR3 is TGTGCCAGCAGCCAAGGACAGGGGGCTCGTGGAAACACCATATATTTT. This sequence encodes CASSQGQGARGNTIYF.

The DNA of the CDR3 is TGTGCCAGCAGCTTCGGGGGGTCCGCCTACAATGAGCAGTTCTTC. Encoded protein: CASSFGGSAYNEQFF. The genes are TRBV5-4 and TRBJ2-1; 7 bases map to TRBD2. The germline V gene encodes CDR1 SGHNT and CDR2 YYREEE (reference sequence). V lost 2 bases, J lost 2 bases, and 4 bases stayed unmatched. The CDR3 spans 15 residues.

The chain recombines TRBV13 with TRBJ2-2; 8 bases are shared with TRBD2. Germline V gives CDR1 PRHDT, CDR2 FYEKMQ (reference sequence). The CDR3 contains 14 residues. The V segment lost 8 bases and the J segment 2 bases; nucleotides outside the gene matches: 4. CDR3 DNA sequence: TGTGCCAGCGGACGGGGGGGTAACACCGGGGAGCTGTTTTTT. Protein product: CASGRGGNTGELFF.

V and J are TRBV19 and TRBJ1-1; D remains ambiguous. From germline, CDR1 is LNHDA and CDR2 SQIVND (reference sequence). The CDR3 spans 13 residues. V was trimmed by 7 bases and J by 1 base, leaving 10 bases between them. The CDR3 coding sequence is TGTGCCAGTACCCCGACGGGGAACACTGAAGCTTTCTTT. Translation: CASTPTGNTEAFF.

The chain joins TRBV10-3 to TRBJ2-5; 11 bases are a match to TRBD2. V was pared by 6 bases and J by 2 bases, with 14 bases of the junction left unmatched. The CDR3 length is 18 residues. CDR1 and CDR2 from the germline V gene are ENHRY and SYGVKD. The CDR3 bases are TGTGCCATCAGCGCCGGGACTAGCGGATCTTCCGATCAAGAGACCCAGTACTTC. Translated, it gives CAISAGTSGSSDQETQYF.